A single sample is the source of the 29 T cell receptor beta chains below, sequenced in a study of cytomegalovirus exposure and HLA in healthy donors (dated by TCRdb to 2015 to 2018). Library method: the immunoSEQ multiplex PCR assay. For the multiplex PCR, a mixture combining 60 forward primers for TCR Vbeta segments and 13 reverse primers for TCR Jbeta segments was used. In TCRdb, the immuneACCESS table is reduced to in-frame sequences with V and J assigned. These tables do not hold every clone; where another copy was compared, an unresolved V gene accounts for under half, and the others remain unexplained. This sample holds around 130,000 clones; around 80% were observed only once. In total, the top ten clones hold 1.8% of the sample. The sequenced sample consisted of PBMCs. The receptors were sampled from a woman in her forties or fifties in good health and CMV-seronegative.

The chain uses TRBV9 and TRBJ2-7, with TRBD2 matching over 13 bases. This CDR3 spans 15 amino acids. The trim removed 4 bases at V and 11 bases at J, leaving 12 bases unmatched. CDR1 is SGDLS and CDR2 is YYNGEE in the germline V gene. CDR3 bases: TGTGCCAGCAGCCCTGGACTAGCGGGAGCGGGATCCGAGTACTTC. Translating it yields CASSPGLAGAGSEYF.

This clone was observed a single time. This rearrangement joins TRBV27 to TRBJ2-1; 7 bases match TRBD1. This CDR3 region has 16 residues. Trimming at V came to 5 bases and at J to 5 bases, leaving 12 bases not matched to a gene. Germline assignment: CDR1 MNHEY and CDR2 SMNVEV (reference sequence). The CDR3 DNA is TGTGCCAGCAGTCGATATGTGACAGGGTTGAACAATGAGCAGTTCTTC. It encodes CASSRYVTGLNNEQFF.

This chain joins TRBV15 and TRBJ2-5; D gene uncertain. Per germline, CDR1 LNHNV and CDR2 YYDKDF (reference sequence). V was pared by 1 base and J by 7 bases, with 4 bases between. The CDR3 extends over 11 amino acids. CDR3 nucleotides: TGTGCCACCAGCAGAGCAGTGACCCAGTACTTC. It codes for CATSRAVTQYF.

Here the CDR3 DNA reads TGTGCCAGTAGCGGACTCTCTGGAAACACCATATATTTT. Translation gives CASSGLSGNTIYF. The chain has TRBV19 and TRBJ1-3; D unresolved. Trimming removed 6 bases at V and 0 bases at J, with 6 bases between. The CDR3 has 13 amino acids. Looked up from germline, CDR1 is LNHDA and CDR2 is SQIVND (reference sequence).

The chain carries TRBV9 and TRBJ2-3; the D is unclear. Trimming removed 0 bases at V and 6 bases at J, with 5 bases between. The CDR3 runs 12 residues. Germline CDR1 is SGDLS and CDR2 is YYNGEE. The CDR3 region has the DNA TGTGCCAGCAGCGTAGTATCGGATACGCAGTATTTT. This gives the protein CASSVVSDTQYF.

The chain is built from TRBV19 and TRBJ2-1; weak D call: TRBD2 (6 bases). CDR1 is LNHDA and CDR2 is SQIVND in the germline V gene (reference sequence). The CDR3 has 15 residues. V dropped 4 bases and J dropped 7 bases, with 17 bases sitting between them. The chain's CDR3 is CASSRFDGGGNEQFF. The CDR3 DNA reads as TGTGCCAGTAGTAGATTTGACGGGGGTGGGAATGAGCAGTTCTTC.

This sequence joins TRBV2 and TRBJ1-1, with 10 positions matching TRBD1. This CDR3 comprises 19 residues. Germline CDR1 reads SNHLY; CDR2 reads FYNNEI. V trimming: 7 bases; J trimming: 10 bases; junction bases outside the gene matches: 27. The CDR3 sequence is CASNGLQGFWDRGVRSAFF. DNA of the CDR3: TGTGCCAGCAATGGACTACAGGGTTTCTGGGACAGGGGAGTTCGGTCAGCTTTCTTT.

The chain recombines TRBV15 with TRBJ2-3; D possibly corresponds to TRBD2 (6 bases). The CDR3 spans 15 residues. V was cut by 1 base and J by 5 bases, with 13 bases left in between. Germline V lookup: CDR1 LNHNV, CDR2 YYDKDF (reference sequence). The CDR3 spells CATSRVQTGGDTQYF. CDR3 in DNA: TGTGCCACCAGCAGAGTCCAGACCGGGGGAGATACGCAGTATTTT.

The V and J genes are TRBV7-3 and TRBJ1-2, with 8 bases that match TRBD1. Germline CDR1 SGHTA, CDR2 FQGTGA. V gave up 5 bases and J gave up 0 bases; unmatched junction bases: 5. The CDR3 sequence is 15 residues long. CDR3 protein: CASSPRQGTNYGYTF. For the CDR3, the DNA is TGTGCCAGCAGCCCCAGACAGGGGACTAACTATGGCTACACCTTC.

This clone appeared a single time. This chain links TRBV29-1 with TRBJ2-2, with 7 bases fitting TRBD1. V lost 7 bases, J lost 1 base, and 6 bases stayed unmatched. The CDR3 runs to 14 residues. Germline loops: CDR1 SQVTM, CDR2 ANQGSEA. The CDR3 is CSAQRQGNTGELFF. For the CDR3, the DNA is TGCAGCGCTCAAAGACAGGGGAACACCGGGGAGCTGTTTTTT.

The J gene is TRBJ2-7, the V gene TRBV18; 7 bases are a match to TRBD1. After removal of 0 bases from V and 5 bases from J, the junction contained 13 bases not matched to a gene. CDR1 is KGHSH, CDR2 LQKENI, per germline. This CDR3 is built from 17 residues. The CDR3 DNA follows: TGTGCCAGCTCACCACCGTCCCCGAGACAGGGTCACGACGAGCAGTACTTC. It specifies CASSPPSPRQGHDEQYF.

The rearrangement joins TRBV27 to TRBJ2-7, with TRBD1 matching over 7 bases. The trim removed 3 bases at V and 0 bases at J, leaving 2 bases unmatched. Germline assignment: CDR1 MNHEY and CDR2 SMNVEV (reference sequence). The CDR3 length is 14 residues. The CDR3 sequence: CASSFGQASYEQYF. CDR3 in DNA: TGTGCCAGCAGTTTCGGACAGGCCTCCTACGAGCAGTACTTC.

Only a few counts were recorded for this clone. The J gene is TRBJ1-1, the V gene TRBV6-7; possible D gene TRBD1, 6 bases. TRBV6-7 is an ORF, and what it does is uncertain. The CDR3 has 11 residues. V was pared by 4 bases and J by 10 bases, with 10 bases between. CDR3 sequence reads: CASSWTEPAFF. The CDR3 DNA is TGTGCCAGCAGTTGGACAGAGCCAGCTTTCTTT.

The chain links TRBV30 to TRBJ1-3; TRBD1 is a possible D gene (6 bases). V lost 3 bases and J 4 bases, leaving 16 bases between the germline ends. Germline V gives CDR1 GTSNPN, CDR2 SVGIG (reference sequence). CDR3 length equals 15 residues. CDR3 sequence (DNA): TGTGCCTGGAGCCCAGGGGTTTCATTCGGAAACACCATATATTTT. Translation gives CAWSPGVSFGNTIYF. Supplemented by reference TRBV30 and TRBJ1-3, the full variable domain reads SQTIHQWPATLVQPVGSPLSLECTVEGTSNPNLYWYRQAAGRGLQLLFYSVGIGQISSEVPQNLSASRPQDRQFILSSKKLLLSDSGFYLCAWSPGVSFGNTIYFGEGSWLTVV.

The V call is TRBV11-2, the J call TRBJ2-3, with TRBD2 as a possible D gene (5 bases). Trimming shortened V by 10 bases and J by 1 base, and 12 bases separated the two germline ends. Germline V gives CDR1 SGHAT, CDR2 FQNNGV. There are 13 residues in the CDR3. CDR3 in amino acids: CAMGNSGTDTQYF. The CDR3 DNA reads as TGTGCCATGGGAAATAGCGGCACAGATACGCAGTATTTT.

CDR3 residues: CASSSLTNRLAGEETQYF. In nucleotides, the CDR3 is TGTGCCAGCAGTTCCCTTACCAATCGACTAGCAGGGGAAGAGACCCAGTACTTC. The V and J genes are TRBV28 and TRBJ2-5; tentative D call: TRBD2 (7 bases). The CDR3 sequence is 18 residues long. Germline V gene lookup returns CDR1 MDHEN and CDR2 SYDVKM. V was trimmed by 4 bases and J by 3 bases, leaving 24 bases between them.

CDR3 amino acids: CASSQLLAGVGEQYF. The DNA of the CDR3 is TGTGCCAGCAGCCAATTACTAGCGGGAGTTGGCGAGCAGTACTTC. J is TRBJ2-7 and V is TRBV4-2, with 11 bases fitting TRBD2. The CDR3 contains 15 residues. The V and J ends lost 2 bases and 6 bases, in that order; junction bases with no gene match: 6. Germline lookup yields CDR1 LGHNA and CDR2 YNFKEQ.

The chain uses TRBV10-3 and TRBJ2-3; 7 nucleotides line up with TRBD1. This CDR3 spans 14 amino acids. V shed 10 bases and J 6 bases; nucleotides not matched to a gene: 13. In germline, CDR1 is ENHRY, CDR2 SYGVKD. The CDR3 region has the DNA TGTGCCACCCAGGGACAGAACCGTTCGGATACGCAGTATTTT. This codes for CATQGQNRSDTQYF.

The genes are TRBV15 and TRBJ1-5; D perhaps matches TRBD1 (5 bases). Germline-derived CDR1 and CDR2 are LNHNV and YYDKDF (reference sequence). V was pared by 0 bases and J by 6 bases, with 18 bases between. The CDR3 consists of 17 residues. CDR3 in amino acids: CATSRDLRQQLTQPQHF. CDR3 sequence (DNA): TGTGCCACCAGCAGAGATTTAAGACAGCAACTAACTCAGCCCCAGCATTTT.

The rearrangement uses TRBV29-1 and TRBJ1-6; D is unclear. Germline V gene lookup returns CDR1 SQVTM and CDR2 ANQGSEA. The CDR3 extends over 13 amino acids. V lost 3 bases and J 13 bases, leaving 16 bases between the germline ends. CDR3 sequence reads: CSVEESAGVPLHF. CDR3 nucleotide sequence: TGCAGCGTTGAGGAGTCCGCCGGAGTGCCCCTCCACTTT.

The chain has TRBV4-3 and TRBJ1-2; D is undetermined. V lost 3 bases and J lost 1, with 12 bases in between. The germline V gene has CDR1 LGHNA and CDR2 YSLEER. The CDR3 length is 15 residues. CDR3 protein: CASSQVDGDNYGYTF. The CDR3 region has the DNA TGCGCCAGCAGCCAGGTTGACGGGGATAACTATGGCTACACCTTC.

The rearrangement uses TRBV30 and TRBJ2-2; a weak D match, TRBD1 (6 bases). The CDR3 contains 13 residues. Germline V gene lookup returns CDR1 GTSNPN and CDR2 SVGIG (reference sequence). The V end was cut by 4 bases, the J end by 1 base, with 7 bases between. The CDR3 DNA reads as TGTGCCTGGAACAGGGAGAACACCGGGGAGCTGTTTTTT. This gives the protein CAWNRENTGELFF.

This rearrangement joins TRBV10-3 to TRBJ2-2, with D perhaps TRBD1 (5 bases). Germline assignment: CDR1 ENHRY and CDR2 SYGVKD. V lost 7 bases, J lost 5 bases, and 14 bases lay in between. CDR3 length: 14 amino acids. The CDR3 coding sequence is TGTGCCATCACCACACAGGATTTGACCGGGGAGCTGTTTTTT. Protein: CAITTQDLTGELFF.

The V call is TRBV10-3, the J call TRBJ2-2; 7 bases are shared with TRBD1. The CDR3 has 12 amino acids. Germline V CDR1 and CDR2: ENHRY, SYGVKD. Trimming at V came to 7 bases and at J to 4 bases, leaving 0 bases not matched to a gene. This CDR3 reads CAINRGTGELFF. DNA for the CDR3: TGTGCCATCAACAGGGGCACCGGGGAGCTGTTTTTT.

The chain joins TRBV7-2 to TRBJ2-1; TRBD2 agrees at 9 bases. The CDR3 consists of 17 residues. The V gene's germline CDR1 is SGHTA and CDR2 FQGNSA. The J segment lost 0 bases and the V segment lost 1 base, leaving 4 bases of the junction unmatched. The CDR3 spells CASSLGGSGSSYNEQFF. The CDR3 region has the DNA TGTGCCAGCAGCTTAGGGGGTAGCGGGAGCTCCTACAATGAGCAGTTCTTC.

The table lists this clone with a few counts. The CDR3 nucleotides are TGTGCCAGCAAACGGACAGGTAGCTCCTACGAGCAGTACTTC. It is translated as CASKRTGSSYEQYF. The genes are TRBV2 and TRBJ2-7; TRBD1 matches 7 bases. CDR3 length: 14 amino acids. In germline, CDR1 is SNHLY, CDR2 FYNNEI. The junction had 6 bases not matched to a gene; V was cut back by 7 bases and J by 0 bases.

This chain links TRBV30 with TRBJ2-5; D may be TRBD2 (5 bases). V was trimmed by 2 bases and J by 6 bases, leaving 16 bases between them. Germline CDR1 GTSNPN, CDR2 SVGIG (reference sequence). This CDR3 has 14 residues. In DNA, the CDR3 is TGTGCCTGGAGTAACAGCGGACTTATGAAGACCCAGTACTTC. Translated: CAWSNSGLMKTQYF.

This clone was picked up a small number of times. CDR3 sequence (DNA): TGTGCCAGCAGCTTAACAGCCCGCTCCTACGAGCAGTACGTC. Residues: CASSLTARSYEQYV. The chain joins TRBV7-2 to TRBJ2-7; D gene unclear. This CDR3 is 14 amino acids long. Looked up from germline, CDR1 is SGHTA and CDR2 is FQGNSA. V dropped 2 bases and J dropped 0 bases, with 8 bases sitting between them.

This chain connects TRBV30 to TRBJ2-1, with a possible D match to TRBD2 (5 bases). Germline assignment: CDR1 GTSNPN and CDR2 SVGIG (reference sequence). This CDR3 comprises 13 residues. Trimming removed 6 bases at V and 1 base at J, with 10 bases between. Written as DNA, the CDR3 is TGTGCCTGCCGACGCGGGTCCTACAATGAGCAGTTCTTC. Its translation is CACRRGSYNEQFF. The variable domain in full, completed from reference TRBV30 and TRBJ2-1, reads SQTIHQWPATLVQPVGSPLSLECTVEGTSNPNLYWYRQAAGRGLQLLFYSVGIGQISSEVPQNLSASRPQDRQFILSSKKLLLSDSGFYLCACRRGSYNEQFFGPGTRLTVL.